This T cell receptor (beta chain) was identified during a study of CD8 T cells in Susac syndrome. General study points: In Susac syndrome, the CD4+ T cell repertoires did not show clonal expansion.

TCR beta sequencing covered blood CD8+ and CD4+ T cells. Both CD4+ and CD8+ T cells were negatively isolated, and TEMRA cells underwent FACS enrichment. Deletions cut 2 bases from V and 4 bases from J, with 12 bases between. The CDR3 sequence is 14 residues long. CDR1 is GTSNPN, CDR2 SVGIG, per germline (reference sequence). When the RNA was reverse transcribed, random hexamers were used with an input of about 0.5 to 1 ug. Amplification of TCR beta CDR3 by immunoSEQ multiplex PCR spanned 54 Vbeta and 13 Jbeta. Using its own MiXCR run on the immunoSEQ multiplex PCR reads, TCRdb lists one record per CDR3 protein. The data hold about 140,000 distinct CDR3 sequences, with around 95% observed a single time. On this clonotype: The target antigen is unknown.

The V call is TRBV30, the J call TRBJ1-5, with unresolved D. The sequencing input was CD4+ T cells from PBMCs. This clonotype originated in a human donor with Susac syndrome. The CDR3 sequence: CAWSPASYNQPQHF. The CDR3 DNA reads as TGTGCCTGGAGTCCTGCCTCCTATAATCAGCCCCAGCATTTT.